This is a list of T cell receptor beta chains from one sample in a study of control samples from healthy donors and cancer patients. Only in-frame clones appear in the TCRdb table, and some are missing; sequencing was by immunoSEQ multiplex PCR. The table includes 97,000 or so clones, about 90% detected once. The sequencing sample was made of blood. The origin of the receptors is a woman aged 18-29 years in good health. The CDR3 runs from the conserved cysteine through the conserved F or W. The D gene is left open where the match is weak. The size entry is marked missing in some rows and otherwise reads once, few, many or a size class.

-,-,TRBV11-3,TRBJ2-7,TGTGCCAGCAGCTTCGGGACCGAGCAGTACTTC,CASSFGTEQYF
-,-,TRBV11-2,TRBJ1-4,TGTGCCAGCAGCCGCGCAGTTAATGAAAAACTGTTTTTT,CASSRAVNEKLFF
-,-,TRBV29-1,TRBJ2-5,TGCAGCGCCCTGGGACCGGGGCAAGAGACCCAGTACTTC,CSALGPGQETQYF
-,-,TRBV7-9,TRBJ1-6,TGTGCCAGCAGCCCCCTTCTTCGGGGAGATAATTCACCCCTCCACTTT,CASSPLLRGDNSPLHF
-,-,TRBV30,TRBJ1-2,TGTGCCTGGACTGCGTTAACAGGAGCTAACTATGGCTACACCTTC,CAWTALTGANYGYTF
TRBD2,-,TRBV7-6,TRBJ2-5,TGTGCCAGCAGCCCCCGGGCTGGCGGGAGGGCCGGGGAGACCCAGTACTTC,CASSPRAGGRAGETQYF
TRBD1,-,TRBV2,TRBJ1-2,TGTGCCAGCAGAGCTCGGGACAGCTACTATGGCTACACCTTC,CASRARDSYYGYTF
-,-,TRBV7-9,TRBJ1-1,TGTGCCAGCAGCTTGGGGCGGGGTAACACTGAAGCTTTCTTT,CASSLGRGNTEAFF
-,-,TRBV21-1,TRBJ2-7,TGTGCCAGCAGCAAGACAGGGGGTGGCTACGAGCAGTACTTC,CASSKTGGGYEQYF
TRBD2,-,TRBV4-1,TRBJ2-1,TGCGCCAGCAGCCAAGGTATCAGGGAGGGGTCCTACAATGAGCAGTTCTTC,CASSQGIREGSYNEQFF
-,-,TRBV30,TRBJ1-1,TGTGCCTGGAGTGTAGGCACCACTGAAGCTTTCTTT,CAWSVGTTEAFF
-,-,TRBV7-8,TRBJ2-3,TGTGCCAGCAGTCCCACGGGGGAACACACAGATACGCAGTATTTT,CASSPTGEHTDTQYF
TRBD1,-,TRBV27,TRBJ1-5,TGTGCCAGCAGTTCCTCCGGGACAGGGTCGGGCGGCAATCAGCCCCAGCATTTT,CASSSSGTGSGGNQPQHF
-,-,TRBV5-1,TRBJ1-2,TGCGCCAGCAGCTTGGCCAAAACCACGTCTAACTATGGCTACACCTTC,CASSLAKTTSNYGYTF
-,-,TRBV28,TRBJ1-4,TGTGCCAGCAGTTTAAAGGGAAGGGATTATGCAACTAATGAAAAACTGTTTTTT,CASSLKGRDYATNEKLFF
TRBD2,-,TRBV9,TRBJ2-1,TGTGCCAGCAGCTCCACTCAACTAGCGGGTGGTGAGCAGTTCTTC,CASSSTQLAGGEQFF
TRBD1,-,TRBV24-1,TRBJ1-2,TGTGCCACCAGTGATCCGCGGGACAGGGAAGACAACTATGGCTACACCTTC,CATSDPRDREDNYGYTF
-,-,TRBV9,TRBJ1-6,TGTGCCAGCAGCGTAGGGACAGTAAAAAATTCACCCCTCCACTTT,CASSVGTVKNSPLHF
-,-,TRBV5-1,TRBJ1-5,TGCGCCAGCAGCTTGGTGGGCGGCAATCAGCCCCAGCATTTT,CASSLVGGNQPQHF
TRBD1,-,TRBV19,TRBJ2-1,TGTGCCAGTGGAGGACAGGGATACAATGAGCAGTTCTTC,CASGGQGYNEQFF
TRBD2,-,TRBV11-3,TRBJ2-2,TGTGCCAGCAGCGTACGGACTAGCGGACCGAACACCGGGGAGCTGTTTTTT,CASSVRTSGPNTGELFF
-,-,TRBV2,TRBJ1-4,TGTGCCAGCAGTAAGACAGCCGCAACTAATGAAAAACTGTTTTTT,CASSKTAATNEKLFF
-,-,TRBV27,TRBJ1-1,TGTGCCAGCAGTTTTCACCGCGGAGGGAACACTGAAGCTTTCTTT,CASSFHRGGNTEAFF
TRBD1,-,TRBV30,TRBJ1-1,TGTGCCTGGAGTCCATATGACAGGGATAAGGCTTTCTTT,CAWSPYDRDKAFF
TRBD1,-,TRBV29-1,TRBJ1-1,TGCAGCGGGGACAGGGGGGAAACGGCTGAAGCTTTCTTT,CSGDRGETAEAFF
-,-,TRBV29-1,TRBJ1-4,TGCAGCGTTCGAACCGGGGGGGAAAAACTGTTTTTT,CSVRTGGEKLFF
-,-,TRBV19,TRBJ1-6,TGTGCCAGTAGTACGGGGCAGCATAATTCACCCCTCCACTTT,CASSTGQHNSPLHF
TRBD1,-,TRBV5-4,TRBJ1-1,TGTGCCAGCAGCTTGGGGGGACAGGGGGCAACTGAAGCTTTCTTT,CASSLGGQGATEAFF
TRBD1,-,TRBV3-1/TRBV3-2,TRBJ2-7,TGTGCCAGCAGCCTCGGGACAGGTGGCAACGAGCAGTACTTC,CASSLGTGGNEQYF
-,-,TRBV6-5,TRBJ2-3,TGTGCCAGCAGTTACTCGGGTAGCTATACGCAGTATTTT,CASSYSGSYTQYF
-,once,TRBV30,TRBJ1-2,TGTGCCTGGAGTGACGCCGCAGGGGTTAACTATGGCTACACCTTC,CAWSDAAGVNYGYTF
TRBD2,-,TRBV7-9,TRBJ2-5,TGTGCCAGCAGCTCCCGACTAGCGGGAGGGGGTGTGGAAAAGACCCAGTACTTC,CASSSRLAGGGVEKTQYF
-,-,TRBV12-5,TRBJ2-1,TGTGCTAGTGGTTTCCTGAATGAGCAGTTCTTC,CASGFLNEQFF
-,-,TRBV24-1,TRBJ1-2,TGTGCCACCAGTGATTTCCGGGACTATGGCTACACCTTC,CATSDFRDYGYTF
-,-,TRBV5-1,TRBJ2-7,TGCGCCAGCAATTCAGGAACCTACGAGCAGTACTTC,CASNSGTYEQYF
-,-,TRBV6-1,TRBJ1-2,TGTGCCAGCAGTGAGGTGGACAGAGCTAACTATGGCTACACCTTC,CASSEVDRANYGYTF
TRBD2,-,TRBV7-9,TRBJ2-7,TGTGCCAGCAGCTCGACGTCTAGCGGGAGTTCTTACGAGCAGTACTTC,CASSSTSSGSSYEQYF
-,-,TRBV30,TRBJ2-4,TGTGCCTGGAGTGTAACGGGGGTCTTCAAAAACATTCAGTACTTC,CAWSVTGVFKNIQYF
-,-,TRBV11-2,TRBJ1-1,TGTGCCAGCAGCTGGGGAGGGAACACTGAAGCTTTCTTT,CASSWGGNTEAFF
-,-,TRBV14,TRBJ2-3,TGTGCCAGCAGCCATGCCGATACGCAGTATTTT,CASSHADTQYF
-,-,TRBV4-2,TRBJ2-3,TGTGCCAGCAGCCACTTGGTCCCGGGGCGATACACAGATACGCAGTATTTT,CASSHLVPGRYTDTQYF